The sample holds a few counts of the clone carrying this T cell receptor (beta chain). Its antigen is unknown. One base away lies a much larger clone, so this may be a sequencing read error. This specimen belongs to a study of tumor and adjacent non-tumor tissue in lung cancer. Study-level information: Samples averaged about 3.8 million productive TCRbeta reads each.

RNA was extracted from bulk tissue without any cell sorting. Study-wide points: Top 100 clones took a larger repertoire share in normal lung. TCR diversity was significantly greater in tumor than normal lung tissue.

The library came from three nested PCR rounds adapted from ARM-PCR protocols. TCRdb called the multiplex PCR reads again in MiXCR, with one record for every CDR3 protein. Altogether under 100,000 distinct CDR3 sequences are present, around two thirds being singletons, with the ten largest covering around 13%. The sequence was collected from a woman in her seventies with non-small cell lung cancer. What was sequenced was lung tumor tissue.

The CDR3 reads CSVAEETQYF. CDR3 nucleotide sequence: TGCAGCGTTGCGGAGGAGACCCAGTACTTC. The chain links TRBV29-1 to TRBJ2-5; unclear D gene. Deletions cut 4 bases from V and 5 bases from J, with 5 bases between. From germline, CDR1 is SQVTM and CDR2 ANQGSEA. The CDR3 contains 10 residues.